Below, 3 T cell receptor beta chains from the same sample are listed, as sequenced in a study of blood T cell repertoires in COVID-19. Some clones are missing from TCRdb's copy, which holds only in-frame ones; the method was immunoSEQ multiplex PCR. The table has some 280,000 clones, 70% to 90% seen once. Sequencing was carried out using peripheral blood. Receptor source: a woman aged 45-65 years with active or convalescent COVID-19.

The chain is built from TRBV21-1 and TRBJ2-1; the DNA was not compared with TRBD1, the D call given in the table. TRBV21-1 is a recognized pseudogene. The CDR3 has 16 amino acids. The CDR3 DNA follows: TGTGCCAGCAGCAAAGTAAGACAACTCTCCTACAATGAGCAGTTCTTC. This encodes CASSKVRQLSYNEQFF.

This rearrangement joins TRBV7-2 to TRBJ1-2; the match to TRBD1 covers 7 bases. CDR3 size: 16 residues. The V and J ends lost 4 bases and 7 bases, in that order; junction bases with no gene match: 15. Germline-derived CDR1 and CDR2 are SGHTA and FQGNSA. The CDR3 loop is CASSSPRQGRFSGYTF. As DNA, the CDR3 is TGTGCCAGCAGCTCCCCCCGACAGGGACGCTTTTCTGGCTACACCTTC.

CDR3 bases: TGTGCCAGCAGCCAAGACCTAGCGGGAGGGCCGAGGAACGAGCAGTACTTC. It encodes CASSQDLAGGPRNEQYF. The J gene is TRBJ2-7, the V gene TRBV14; 12 bases map to TRBD2. The CDR3 runs 17 residues. Germline V gene sequence: CDR1 SGHDN, CDR2 FVKESK. V shed 0 bases and J 5 bases; nucleotides not matched to a gene: 8.